The present entry profiles one T cell receptor beta chain with its context. The data originate from a study of blood T cell repertoires in COVID-19. Looking at the study overall: Collection of acute and convalescent COVID-19 samples took place in the United States, Italy and Spain. PBMCs, B-cell-depleted T cells, or T cells provided the cDNA or gDNA that made up the material.

Measured with immunoSEQ multiplex PCR; TCRdb has only the in-frame clones, and not every one. Among some 390,000 clones listed, about 88% were seen once. Germline V gene lookup returns CDR1 LNHDA and CDR2 SQIVND (reference sequence). V was trimmed by 9 bases and J by 4 bases, leaving 15 bases between them. CDR3 length equals 13 residues. V usage is TRBV19 and J usage is TRBJ2-5, with a tentative D call TRBD2 (6 bases). Source material: peripheral blood. This TCR was sampled from a human donor in a cohort sampled during active COVID-19. The CDR3 sequence is CASAGRARETQYF. The CDR3 DNA follows: TGTGCCAGCGCGGGAAGGGCCAGAGAGACCCAGTACTTC.